The 23 T cell receptor beta chains below were found in one sample sequenced in a study of blood T cells in healthy people across ages. Primed by a sample-barcoded 5' primer and a J-beta primer mix, a second PCR proceeded for 7 to 11 cycles. TCRdb independently ran MiXCR on the 5' RACE reads; one entry per CDR3 protein. Of roughly 1,300,000 distinct CDR3 sequences detected, roughly 59% appear once; the ten largest clones hold over 5.5%. The sequencing sample was made of blood. These receptors came from a man younger than 30 in good health.

The V and J genes are TRBV15 and TRBJ1-5; possibly TRBD1 for D (5 bases). V dropped 5 bases and J dropped 0 bases, with 11 bases sitting between them. This CDR3 spans 15 amino acids. CDR1 is LNHNV, CDR2 YYDKDF, per germline (reference sequence). The CDR3 nucleotides read TGTGCCACCAGCGGGGGGATGGATAGCAATCAGCCCCAGCATTTT. This gives the protein CATSGGMDSNQPQHF. Complete variable domain (other parts from reference TRBV15 and TRBJ1-5): DAMVIQNPRYQVTQFGKPVTLSCSQTLNHNVMYWYQQKSSQAPKLLFHYYDKDFNNEADTPDNFQSRRPNTSFCFLDIRSPGLGDTAMYLCATSGGMDSNQPQHFGDGTRLSIL.

This clonotype was seen a few times. This CDR3 reads CASSYAGGGINTGELFF. CDR3 in DNA: TGTGCCAGCAGTTACGCCGGCGGGGGGATAAACACCGGGGAGCTGTTTTTT. The chain uses TRBV6-2 or TRBV6-3 and TRBJ2-2, with 8 bases that match TRBD2. The CDR3 is 17 residues long. Germline trimming cut 2 bases from V and 2 bases from J; bases unmatched to any gene: 7. CDR1 is MNHEY, CDR2 SVGEGT, per germline.

The table lists this clonotype with a few counts. The rearrangement joins TRBV29-1 to TRBJ2-3; 10 bases match TRBD2. This CDR3 comprises 14 residues. Germline lookup yields CDR1 SQVTM and CDR2 ANQGSEA. V was clipped by 6 bases and J by 3 bases; unmatched bases: 6. CDR3 sequence (DNA): TGCAGCGTCGCTAGCGGGGGACTAACAGATACGCAGTATTTT. Translating it yields CSVASGGLTDTQYF.

This clonotype showed up just a few times. The chain joins TRBV29-1 to TRBJ2-1, with TRBD2 matching 8 bases. CDR3 size: 13 residues. The V segment lost 5 bases and the J segment 2 bases; nucleotides outside the gene matches: 2. Germline lookup yields CDR1 SQVTM and CDR2 ANQGSEA. In DNA form, the CDR3 reads TGCAGCGTTCGTAGCGGGACCTACAATGAGCAGTTCTTC. This translates into CSVRSGTYNEQFF.

V usage is TRBV7-7 and J usage is TRBJ2-2; TRBD2 matches at 8 bases. Germline-derived CDR1 and CDR2 are SSHAT and FNYEAQ (reference sequence). V shed 5 bases, J shed 8 bases, and the junction held 16 bases outside the gene matches. This CDR3 contains 17 residues. CDR3 sequence reads: CASSPIWCGRLYGELFF. In nucleotides, the CDR3 is TGTGCCAGCAGCCCGATTTGGTGCGGGAGGTTGTATGGGGAGCTGTTTTTT.

The chain has TRBV7-9 and TRBJ1-4; D gene ambiguous. Deletions cut 3 bases from V and 0 bases from J, with 5 bases between. Per the germline V gene, CDR1 is SEHNR and CDR2 is FQNEAQ (reference sequence). The CDR3 extends over 14 amino acids. CDR3 nucleotides: TGTGCCAGCAGCTTCTGGTCAACTAATGAAAAACTGTTTTTT. It encodes CASSFWSTNEKLFF. The whole variable domain, remainder taken from reference TRBV7-9 and TRBJ1-4, is DTGVSQNPRHKITKRGQNVTFRCDPISEHNRLYWYRQTLGQGPEFLTYFQNEAQLEKSRLLSDRFSAERPKGSFSTLEIQRTEQGDSAMYLCASSFWSTNEKLFFGSGTQLSVL.

This clonotype showed up just a few times. The rearrangement joins TRBV3-1 to TRBJ2-5, with D maybe TRBD2 (6 bases). The CDR3 is made up of 17 amino acids. Trimming stripped 4 bases from V and 4 bases from J, with 22 bases between. Germline loops: CDR1 LGHDT, CDR2 YNNKEL (reference sequence). The CDR3 DNA sequence: TGTGCCAGCAGCCTTTCCCACGGGGGACTTTTGGGAGAGACCCAGTACTTC. Its translation is CASSLSHGGLLGETQYF.

The chain couples TRBV5-6 to TRBJ1-4; D is ambiguous. Germline values: CDR1 SGHDT, CDR2 YYEEEE. Trimming stripped 2 bases from V and 0 bases from J, with 5 bases between. The CDR3 totals 14 residues. The CDR3 sequence is CASSFASTNEKLFF. The CDR3 DNA reads TGTGCCAGCAGCTTTGCGTCAACTAATGAAAAACTGTTTTTT.

The genes are TRBV5-1 and TRBJ2-1, with a weak D call TRBD1 (5 bases). Germline V gives CDR1 SGHRS, CDR2 YFSETQ. The V end lost 4 bases, the J end lost 10 bases, and 15 bases lay between the germline ends. This CDR3 is built from 13 residues. CDR3 region: CASSVPGQYEQFF. CDR3 sequence (DNA): TGCGCCAGCAGCGTCCCAGGGCAATACGAGCAGTTCTTC.

This clonotype occurred a few times. The rearrangement links TRBV20-1 to TRBJ2-1, with 13 bases that match TRBD2. The CDR3 covers 16 residues. CDR1 DFQATT and CDR2 SNEGSKA come from the germline V gene (reference sequence). With V trimmed by 6 bases and J by 8 bases, 13 bases remained unmatched. CDR3 residues: CSAYSARTSGSYEQFF. The CDR3 region has the DNA TGCAGTGCCTACTCCGCGCGGACTAGCGGGAGCTATGAGCAGTTCTTC.

This clonotype appeared a few times. The V gene is TRBV7-9, the J gene TRBJ2-5; 11 positions match TRBD2. The germline gives CDR1 SEHNR, CDR2 FQNEAQ (reference sequence). The CDR3 length is 18 residues. V shed 4 bases, J shed 1 base, and the junction held 11 bases outside the gene matches. The CDR3 DNA is TGTGCCAGCAGCTCGCGACAGACTAGCGGGACAATCCAAGAGACCCAGTACTTC. It yields the protein CASSSRQTSGTIQETQYF.

The CDR3 DNA follows: TGCAGCGTTGACCCTGGGACTAGCGGGAGGGTCAATGAGCAGTTCTTC. It translates to CSVDPGTSGRVNEQFF. This chain links TRBV29-1 with TRBJ2-1; 16 nucleotides match TRBD2. Trimming took 3 bases from V and 6 from J; bases not matched to a gene: 5. CDR3 length: 16 amino acids. Germline values: CDR1 SQVTM, CDR2 ANQGSEA.

The genes are TRBV4-2 and TRBJ1-4, with 11 bases aligning to TRBD1. CDR1 and CDR2 from the germline V gene are LGHNA and YNFKEQ. CDR3 length: 15 residues. The V gene end was trimmed by 4 bases and the J gene end by 5 bases; junction bases not matched to a gene: 3. The CDR3 is CASSPGQGANEKLFF. CDR3 DNA: TGTGCCAGCAGCCCAGGACAGGGGGCGAATGAAAAACTGTTTTTT.

This clonotype was counted once. The chain carries TRBV21-1 and TRBJ1-5. TRBV21-1 is deemed a pseudogene. This CDR3 has 16 amino acids. The CDR3 DNA reads TGTGCCAGCAGCAAAGACGATACACCAATCAATCAGCCCCAGCATTTT. This encodes CASSKDDTPINQPQHF.

The chain joins TRBV11-2 to TRBJ1-2; the D gene is possibly TRBD1 (5 bases). CDR3 size: 16 residues. CDR1 and CDR2 (germline): SGHAT, FQNNGV. Trimming left V 2 bases short and J 8 bases short, with 21 bases between. This CDR3 reads CASSLPSSMGGRGYTF. CDR3 coding DNA: TGTGCCAGCAGCTTACCCTCTAGTATGGGGGGAAGGGGCTACACCTTC.

This clonotype was recorded only once. The J gene is TRBJ1-2, the V gene TRBV20-1; D is undetermined. CDR3 length equals 13 residues. Trimming took 1 base from V and 2 from J, leaving 8 bases between them. Germline values: CDR1 DFQATT, CDR2 SNEGSKA (reference sequence). The DNA for the CDR3 is TGCAGTGCTAGAGTTACTACGAACTATGGCTACACCTTC. This sequence encodes CSARVTTNYGYTF.

The rearrangement joins TRBV20-1 to TRBJ1-4, with a weak D call TRBD1 (6 bases). The V and J ends lost 0 bases and 0 bases respectively, with 20 bases between them. The germline V gene has CDR1 DFQATT and CDR2 SNEGSKA (reference sequence). The CDR3 length is 19 residues. DNA for the CDR3: TGCAGTGCTAGAGATGGGTATCTCTGGGGGCGGTCAACTAATGAAAAACTGTTTTTT. It translates to CSARDGYLWGRSTNEKLFF.

This chain joins TRBV7-2 and TRBJ1-1; 8 positions match TRBD1. The length of the CDR3 is 15 residues. V shed 4 bases, J shed 1 base, and the junction held 5 bases outside the gene matches. Germline V gene lookup returns CDR1 SGHTA and CDR2 FQGNSA. The DNA of the CDR3 is TGTGCCAGCAGCTGGGCGGGGACAGGGAACACTGAAGCTTTCTTT. Translation gives CASSWAGTGNTEAFF.

The chain carries TRBV29-1 and TRBJ1-1, with 7 bases matching TRBD1. The germline V gene encodes CDR1 SQVTM and CDR2 ANQGSEA. The CDR3 spans 14 residues. The V gene end was trimmed by 3 bases and the J gene end by 0 bases; junction bases not matched to a gene: 4. CDR3 sequence: CSVDTTGLNTEAFF. CDR3 DNA sequence: TGCAGCGTTGATACGACAGGGTTGAACACTGAAGCTTTCTTT.

A word on this clonotype: Compared with germline, one end of the junction differs, possibly owing to a read error. The chain employs TRBV18 and TRBJ2-7; a weak D match, TRBD1 (5 bases). Germline V gene sequence: CDR1 KGHSH, CDR2 LQKENI. The CDR3 spans 14 residues. Here the CDR3 DNA reads TGTGCCAGCTCACCACCGGACAATACCTACGGGCAGTACTTC. Translation gives CASSPPDNTYGQYF.

In its sample, this clonotype was seen a few times. This chain connects TRBV6-2 or TRBV6-3 to TRBJ2-4; D gene uncertain. TRBJ2-7 matches the DNA end more closely, so the J call is doubtful. The V gene's germline CDR1 is MNHEY and CDR2 SVGEGT. The CDR3 has 12 amino acids. In nucleotides, the CDR3 is TGTGCCAGCAGCGACCAGGTTTACGAGCAGTACTTC. Translating it yields CASSDQVYEQYF.

The chain links TRBV11-2 to TRBJ2-7, with 8 bases identical to TRBD1. V shed 2 bases and J 5 bases; nucleotides not matched to a gene: 5. Germline loops: CDR1 SGHAT, CDR2 FQNNGV. The length of the CDR3 is 14 residues. For the CDR3, the DNA is TGTGCCAGCAGCTTAACAGGGGGGCTGGACGAGCAGTACTTC. Protein sequence: CASSLTGGLDEQYF.

This clonotype showed up just a few times. This chain links TRBV7-2 with TRBJ2-5, with D uncertain. V was pared by 1 base and J by 1 base, with 10 bases between. CDR3 length: 15 residues. In germline, CDR1 is SGHTA, CDR2 FQGNSA. The CDR3 DNA sequence: TGTGCCAGCAGCTTAGTGAGTAGCCGCCAAGAGACCCAGTACTTC. Translating it yields CASSLVSSRQETQYF.